This is a list of T cell receptor beta chains from one sample in a study of CD8 T cells in Susac syndrome. MiXCR was run by TCRdb on the immunoSEQ multiplex PCR reads, yielding one entry per CDR3 protein. The sample lists some 150,000 distinct CDR3 sequences, approximately 93% occurring once. Sequencing used CD4+ T cells from PBMCs. These receptors all stem from a human donor in good health. The CDR3 runs from the conserved cysteine through the conserved F or W. Each record gives: V gene, D gene, J gene, clone size, CDR3 DNA, CDR3 protein. A D gene is named only where the DNA matches it firmly. Clone sizes are given selectively: once, few, many, or a class where the clone is expanded.

TRBV28	TRBD1	TRBJ2-7	.	TGTGCCAGCAGTACCCCAACAGGGGGCGATAGGTTTGGGTACGAGCAGTACTTC	CASSTPTGGDRFGYEQYF
TRBV5-1	.	TRBJ2-7	.	TGCGCCAGCAGCACAGAAATTCTCGGGGAGCAGTACTTC	CASSTEILGEQYF
TRBV7-9	TRBD2	TRBJ2-5	.	TGTGCCAGCAGCCCCGGGACTAGCGGCCCCAGGGAGACCCAGTACTTC	CASSPGTSGPRETQYF
TRBV13	TRBD1	TRBJ2-7	.	TGTGCCAGCAGCCCGGCCCCGGACAGGGGGCAGACCTACGAGCAGTACTTC	CASSPAPDRGQTYEQYF
TRBV14	.	TRBJ1-1	.	TGTGCCAGCAGTTTTAAGACCGGGTCGGTCACTGAAGCTTTCTTT	CASSFKTGSVTEAFF
TRBV5-1	.	TRBJ2-1	.	TGCGCCAGCAGCCCCCCTTCCGATGAGCAGTTCTTC	CASSPPSDEQFF
TRBV9	.	TRBJ2-2	.	TGTGCCAGCAGCGTAGGACAGGCCACCGGGGAGCTGTTTTTT	CASSVGQATGELFF
TRBV19	TRBD2	TRBJ2-1	.	TGTGCCAGTAGTATCCGGACTAGCTCTGAGCAGTTCTTC	CASSIRTSSEQFF
TRBV5-4	.	TRBJ2-6	.	TGTGCCAGCAGCTTCGGGGGCGCCCCTGGGGCCAACGTCCTGACTTTC	CASSFGGAPGANVLTF
TRBV5-6	TRBD1	TRBJ2-1	.	TGTGCCAGCAGCGCCGGGACAGGGGTTAAGTTCTTC	CASSAGTGVKFF
TRBV4-1	TRBD1	TRBJ1-1	.	TGCGCCAGCAGCCAGGAGATTTTACCACCGGGACAGGGCGAATGGGACACTGAAGCTTTCTTT	CASSQEILPPGQGEWDTEAFF
TRBV28	.	TRBJ1-5	few	TGTGCCAGTAGTCGAGGGAATCAGCCCCAGCATTTT	CASSRGNQPQHF
TRBV3-1	.	TRBJ1-2	.	TGTGCCAGCAGCCAAAAGCCCGCCAACTATGGCTACACCTTC	CASSQKPANYGYTF
TRBV29-1	.	TRBJ1-1	.	TGCAGCGCCAAGACGGGGGGGCGTAGCACTGAAGCTTTCTTT	CSAKTGGRSTEAFF
TRBV28	TRBD2	TRBJ2-2	.	TGTGCCAGCAGTTTCTGGGCACTAGCGGGAGGGCCCGGGGAGCTGTTTTTT	CASSFWALAGGPGELFF
TRBV5-4	TRBD1	TRBJ1-1	.	TGTGCCAGCAGCTTACCACAGGGGGAAAACACTGAAGCTTTCTTT	CASSLPQGENTEAFF
TRBV25-1	TRBD1	TRBJ1-4	.	TGTGCCAGCAGTGAATGGGGACAGGGGAATGAAAAACTGTTTTTT	CASSEWGQGNEKLFF
TRBV20-1	TRBD2	TRBJ2-2	.	TGCAGTGCTAGAGGACTAGCGGGAGGTGATTTTTATGGCACCGGGGAGCTGTTTTTT	CSARGLAGGDFYGTGELFF
TRBV5-1	TRBD2	TRBJ2-1	.	TGCGCCAGCAGCGGTGGGACTAGCGGAATGTCCTCCTACAATGAGCAGTTCTTC	CASSGGTSGMSSYNEQFF
TRBV28	TRBD1	TRBJ2-2	.	TGTGCCAGCAGTCTTCCCGGACAGGGGGTTTCCGGGGAGCTGTTTTTT	CASSLPGQGVSGELFF
TRBV20-1	.	TRBJ2-1	.	TGCAGTGCTAGGGAGTTATGGGCCTCCTACAATGAGCAGTTCTTC	CSARELWASYNEQFF
TRBV11-2	.	TRBJ2-5	once	TGTGCCAGCAGCACAATCCCCATGGGACAAGAGACCCAGTACTTC	CASSTIPMGQETQYF
TRBV12-3/TRBV12-4	TRBD2	TRBJ2-2	.	TGTGCCAGCAGCCCTAGCGGGAGACGCCAGCTGTTTTTT	CASSPSGRRQLFF
TRBV20-1	TRBD1	TRBJ2-6	.	TGCAGTGCTAGAGGACAGGGGATAGCGGGGGCCAACGTCCTGACTTTC	CSARGQGIAGANVLTF